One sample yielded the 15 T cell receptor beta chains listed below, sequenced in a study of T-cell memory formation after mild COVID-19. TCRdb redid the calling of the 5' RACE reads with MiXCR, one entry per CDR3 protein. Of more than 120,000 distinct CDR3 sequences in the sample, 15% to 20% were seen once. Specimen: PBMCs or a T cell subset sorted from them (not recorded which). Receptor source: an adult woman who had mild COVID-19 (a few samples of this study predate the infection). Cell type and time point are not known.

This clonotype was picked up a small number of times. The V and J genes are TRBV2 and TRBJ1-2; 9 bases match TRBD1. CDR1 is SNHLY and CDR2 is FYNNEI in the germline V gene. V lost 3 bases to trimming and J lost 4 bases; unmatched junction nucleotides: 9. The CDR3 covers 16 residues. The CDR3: CASSENRGRGGYGYTF. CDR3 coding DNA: TGTGCCAGCAGTGAGAACAGGGGGCGCGGAGGCTATGGCTACACCTTC.

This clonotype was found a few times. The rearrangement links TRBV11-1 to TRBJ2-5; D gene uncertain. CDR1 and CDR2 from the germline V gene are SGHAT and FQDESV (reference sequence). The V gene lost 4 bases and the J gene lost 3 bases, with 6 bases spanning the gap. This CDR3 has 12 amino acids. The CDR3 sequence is CASSSAEETQYF. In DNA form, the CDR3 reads TGTGCCAGCAGCTCCGCTGAAGAGACCCAGTACTTC.

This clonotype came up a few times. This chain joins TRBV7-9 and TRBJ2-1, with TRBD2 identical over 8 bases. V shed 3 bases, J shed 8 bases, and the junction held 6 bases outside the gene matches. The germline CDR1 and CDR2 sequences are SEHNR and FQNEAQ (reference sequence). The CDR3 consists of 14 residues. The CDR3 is CASSFAGLADEQFF. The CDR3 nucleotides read TGTGCCAGCAGCTTTGCCGGACTAGCCGATGAGCAGTTCTTC.

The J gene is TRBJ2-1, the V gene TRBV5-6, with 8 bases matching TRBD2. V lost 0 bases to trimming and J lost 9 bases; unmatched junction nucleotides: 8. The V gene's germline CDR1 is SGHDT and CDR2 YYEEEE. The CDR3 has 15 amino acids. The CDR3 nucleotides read TGTGCCAGCAGCTTGGACGGGGGGGCGACAATTGAGCAGTTCTTC. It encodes CASSLDGGATIEQFF.

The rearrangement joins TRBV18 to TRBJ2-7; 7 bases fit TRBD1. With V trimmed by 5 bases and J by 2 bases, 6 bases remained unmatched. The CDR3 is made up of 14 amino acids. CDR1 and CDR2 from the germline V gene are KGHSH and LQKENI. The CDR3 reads CASSTGQVTYEQYF. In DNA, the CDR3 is TGTGCCAGCTCAACAGGACAGGTCACCTACGAGCAGTACTTC. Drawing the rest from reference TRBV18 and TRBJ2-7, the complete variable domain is NAGVMQNPRHLVRRRGQEARLRCSPMKGHSHVYWYRQLPEEGLKFMVYLQKENIIDESGMPKERFSAEFPKEGPSILRIQQVVRGDSAAYFCASSTGQVTYEQYFGPGTRLTVT.

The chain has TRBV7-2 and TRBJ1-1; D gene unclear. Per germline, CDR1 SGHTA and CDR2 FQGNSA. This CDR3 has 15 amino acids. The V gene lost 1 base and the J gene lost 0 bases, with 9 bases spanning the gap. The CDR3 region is CASSLGVLMNTEAFF. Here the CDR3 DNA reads TGTGCCAGCAGCTTAGGGGTCTTAATGAACACTGAAGCTTTCTTT.

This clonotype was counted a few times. Here the CDR3 DNA reads TGCAGTGCTAGAGATTCTGGGGCGGGAGGTCACGAGCAGTACTTC. This sequence encodes CSARDSGAGGHEQYF. The V call is TRBV20-1, the J call TRBJ2-7, with 8 bases fitting TRBD2. CDR1 and CDR2 (germline): DFQATT, SNEGSKA (reference sequence). The CDR3 covers 15 residues. The V gene end was trimmed by 0 bases and the J gene end by 5 bases; junction bases not matched to a gene: 9.

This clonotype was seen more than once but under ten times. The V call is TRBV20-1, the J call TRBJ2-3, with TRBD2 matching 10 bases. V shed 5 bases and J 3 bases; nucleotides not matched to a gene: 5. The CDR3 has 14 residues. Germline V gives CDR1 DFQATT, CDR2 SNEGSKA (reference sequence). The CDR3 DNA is TGCAGTGCTCCTTCTAGCGGGGGTACAGATACGCAGTATTTT. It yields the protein CSAPSSGGTDTQYF.

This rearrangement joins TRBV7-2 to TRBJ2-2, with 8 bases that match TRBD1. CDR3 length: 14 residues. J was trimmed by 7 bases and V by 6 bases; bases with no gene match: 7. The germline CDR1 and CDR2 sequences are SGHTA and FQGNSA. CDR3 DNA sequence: TGTGCCAGCAGAAAACCAGGGGGCAGCGGGGAGCTGTTTTTT. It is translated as CASRKPGGSGELFF.

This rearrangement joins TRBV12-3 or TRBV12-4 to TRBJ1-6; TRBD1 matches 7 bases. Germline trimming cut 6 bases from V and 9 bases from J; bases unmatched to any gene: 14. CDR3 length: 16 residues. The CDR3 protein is CASRLKQGFGLSPLHF. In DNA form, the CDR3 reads TGTGCCAGCAGGCTTAAACAGGGGTTCGGGCTTTCACCCCTCCACTTT.

This CDR3 is CATSDPGRGGAQFF. CDR3 bases: TGTGCCACCAGTGATCCCGGTCGGGGGGGCGCCCAGTTCTTC. The genes are TRBV24-1 and TRBJ2-1; 8 nucleotides match TRBD2. Germline trimming cut 3 bases from V and 13 bases from J; bases unmatched to any gene: 10. The CDR3 totals 14 residues. The germline V gene encodes CDR1 KGHDR and CDR2 SFDVKD.

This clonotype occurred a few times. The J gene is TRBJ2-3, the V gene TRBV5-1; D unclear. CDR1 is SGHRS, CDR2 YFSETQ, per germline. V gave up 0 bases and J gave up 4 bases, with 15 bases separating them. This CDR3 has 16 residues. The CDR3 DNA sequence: TGCGCCAGCAGCTTGGGTGTCTCGGCCCAGGCAGATACGCAGTATTTT. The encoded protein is CASSLGVSAQADTQYF.

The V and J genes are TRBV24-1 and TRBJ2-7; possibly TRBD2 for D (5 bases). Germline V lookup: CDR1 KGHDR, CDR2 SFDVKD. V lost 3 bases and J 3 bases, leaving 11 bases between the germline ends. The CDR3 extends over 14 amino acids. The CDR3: CATSDAGLYYEQYF. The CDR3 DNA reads TGTGCCACCAGTGATGCGGGCCTCTACTACGAGCAGTACTTC.

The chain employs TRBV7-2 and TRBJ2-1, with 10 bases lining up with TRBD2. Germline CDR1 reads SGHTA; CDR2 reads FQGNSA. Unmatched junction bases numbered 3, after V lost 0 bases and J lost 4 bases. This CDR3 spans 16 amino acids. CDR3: CASSLAPGLAYNEQFF. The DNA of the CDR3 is TGTGCCAGCAGCTTAGCTCCGGGACTAGCGTACAATGAGCAGTTCTTC.

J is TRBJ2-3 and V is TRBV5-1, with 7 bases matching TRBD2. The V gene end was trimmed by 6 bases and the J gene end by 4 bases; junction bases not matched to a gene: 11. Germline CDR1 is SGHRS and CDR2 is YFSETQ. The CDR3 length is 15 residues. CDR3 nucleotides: TGCGCCAGCACCGAGACTAGCCTTTCGGCAGATACGCAGTATTTT. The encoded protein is CASTETSLSADTQYF.